This TCR beta chain was identified during a study of PD-1 blockade in mismatch repair-deficient tumors. The CDR3 length is 10 residues. Germline V CDR1 and CDR2: SGHAT, FQNNGV. Described time point: roughly 11-day in vitro stimulation with candidate neoantigen peptide 4. A roughly 10-day in vitro culture was run per each of about seven reactive peptides. The data were produced by immunoSEQ multiplex PCR, yet TCRdb's version contains in-frame clones alone and is incomplete. This repertoire shows more than 11,000 clones, about 85% found once; its top ten account for under 25%. With respect to this clone: The antigen remains unidentified. At one of its ends the junction is not consistent with the germline gene, which may arise from a read error.

The chain recombines TRBV11-2 with TRBJ1-2; D ambiguous. This specimen was cells cultured in vitro, taken from a patient treated with pembrolizumab. The sequence was collected from an adult with mismatch repair-deficient cancer. This CDR3 reads CASSLETAAF. CDR3 DNA: TGTGCCAGCAGCTTAGAGACCGCCGCCTTC.